Listed below are T cell receptor beta chains from one sample, sequenced in a study of blood T cell repertoires in COVID-19. The data were produced by immunoSEQ multiplex PCR, yet TCRdb's version contains in-frame clones alone and is incomplete. The top ten clones hold around 1.9% of a sample with roughly 80,000 clones, roughly 86% of them seen once. The sequencing sample was made of peripheral blood. The origin of the receptors is a woman aged 60 to 75 with acute or convalescent COVID-19. Both conserved end residues are part of each CDR3. Only some rows state a clone size, as once, few, many or a class for expanded clones.

V gene,clone size,CDR3 protein
TRBV12-3/TRBV12-4,.,CASKLQGGSEQYF
TRBV2,.,CASSEHRVDQPQHF
TRBV29-1,.,CSVEAPPSVGNEQFF
TRBV19,.,CASSSTGGLEPQHF
TRBV2,.,CASSDARGTTDTQYF
TRBV7-3,.,CASSWKRDSPLHF
TRBV5-5,.,CASSLQLDTQYF
TRBV9,.,CASSVGGLDWGNEQFF
TRBV18,.,CASSPPNRGNGELFF
TRBV28,.,CASTTAGQGVFGYTF
TRBV7-2,.,CASNLQGGYNSPLHF
TRBV27,.,CASRPQGISGNTIYF
TRBV9,.,CASSRGPGYDNQPQHF
TRBV11-3,.,CASSVSGGASYEQYF
TRBV4-1,.,CASSRGDRGAEQFF
TRBV30,.,CAWSVLRQREIVFGNEQFF
TRBV15,.,CATSREQGNSYEQYF
TRBV14,once,CASSLAVEQFF
TRBV7-6,.,CASSLQDGSSYNEQFF
TRBV5-5,few,CASSLGPGTGTNYGYTF
TRBV7-9,.,CASSYWTSGSTDTQYF
TRBV27,.,CASSFSGGAEQYF
TRBV4-3,.,CASSQGGTSGGLLSTDTQYF
TRBV24-1,.,CATSDPDRSYEQFF
TRBV7-2,.,CASSWTSGRLAFSTDTQYF
TRBV3-1/TRBV3-2,.,CASSQETGPNTDTQYF
TRBV6-5,.,CASSYSTELYGYTF
TRBV28,.,CASSSPGSGAQETQYF
TRBV9,.,CASSVGGGYGYTF
TRBV5-1,.,CASTYGGGNYGYTF
TRBV3-1/TRBV3-2,.,CASRLELTGLRTEAFF
TRBV7-9,.,CASSLVRGSLLTF
TRBV7-9,.,CASSPRGLGDNEKLFF
TRBV5-1,.,CASRAGRSTNEKLFF
TRBV10-3,.,CAILPTGTGELFF
TRBV6-2/TRBV6-3,.,CASSSLGTGGSSPLHF
TRBV28,.,CASSSTGFYGYTF
TRBV7-2,.,CASSLKGTNYGYTF
TRBV6-2/TRBV6-3,.,CASSYGDFEQFF
TRBV7-9,.,CASSSSGTRSYEQYF
TRBV14,.,CASSRPMGGATNEKLFF
TRBV12-3/TRBV12-4,.,CASRRGGEKLFF
TRBV5-4,.,CASSAGQVYEQYF
TRBV7-9,.,CASSSTGRYGYTF
TRBV19,once,CASSTGTGGGSGDTQYF
TRBV28,.,CASSLASHEQYF
TRBV6-5,.,CASRAGFYGYTF
TRBV30,.,CAWRRRDRSYEQYF